The present TCR beta chain was sequenced within a study of cytomegalovirus exposure and HLA in healthy donors. This clone has more than one count but fewer than ten. This CDR3 has 17 residues. Germline assignment: CDR1 SNHLY and CDR2 FYNNEI. J gave up 0 bases and V 6 bases, and 11 bases lay outside the gene matches. PCR was performed using 60 Vbeta and 13 Jbeta primers. Only in-frame clones appear in the TCRdb table, and some are missing; sequencing was by immunoSEQ multiplex PCR. There are roughly 130,000 clones in the sample; around 65% occur only once, and 5.5% to 7% lies in the top ten. The clonotype comes from a woman aged 60 to 75 in good health and CMV-seronegative. Sequencing was done on a sample of PBMCs. The genes are TRBV2 and TRBJ1-5; 7 bases are shared with TRBD1. The CDR3 nucleotides are TGTGCCAGCAGGCTGGGGACAGCCTCTTATAGCAATCAGCCCCAGCATTTT. Translated, it gives CASRLGTASYSNQPQHF.